The 16 T cell receptor beta chains reported below all come from one sample, sequenced in a study of T-cell memory formation after mild COVID-19. TCRdb re-analysed the 5' RACE reads in MiXCR, keeping a single row per CDR3 protein. The sample has under 700,000 distinct CDR3 sequences, 20% seen once; the top ten hold about an eighth. The sequenced material came from PBMCs or a T cell subset sorted from them (not recorded which). The receptors come from an adult woman who had mild COVID-19 (a few samples of this study predate the infection). Cell type and time point are not known.

The CDR3 nucleotides are TGTGCCAGCAGTAAGGGACAGGGGAATCAGCCCCAGCATTTT. Translation gives CASSKGQGNQPQHF. The chain employs TRBV6-5 and TRBJ1-5, with 10 nucleotides matching TRBD1. The CDR3 runs 14 residues. The germline CDR1 and CDR2 sequences are MNHEY and SVGAGI. V lost 5 bases and J lost 4; bases outside the gene matches: 2.

This clonotype was observed a few times. The gene calls are TRBV7-2 and TRBJ2-7; TRBD2 might be the D (5 bases). The CDR3 contains 13 residues. V lost 5 bases and J 5 bases, leaving 13 bases between the germline ends. CDR1 and CDR2 from the germline V gene are SGHTA and FQGNSA. The CDR3 loop reads CASSDFTGNEQYF. The CDR3, as DNA: TGTGCCAGCAGCGACTTCACGGGGAACGAGCAGTACTTC.

The chain carries TRBV28 and TRBJ2-1; TRBD2 aligns across 13 bases. The germline CDR1 and CDR2 sequences are MDHEN and SYDVKM. J was trimmed by 7 bases and V by 3 bases; bases with no gene match: 6. There are 16 residues in the CDR3. The CDR3 sequence is CASSLSGLAGRNEQFF. The CDR3 DNA follows: TGTGCCAGCAGTTTGTCGGGACTAGCGGGACGAAATGAGCAGTTCTTC. The full variable domain, in which reference TRBV28 and TRBJ2-1 provide the parts outside the CDR3, is DVKVTQSSRYLVKRTGEKVFLECVQDMDHENMFWYRQDPGLGLRLIYFSYDVKMKEKGDIPEGYSVSREKKERFSLILESASTNQTSMYLCASSLSGLAGRNEQFFGPGTRLTVL.

V gene TRBV29-1 combines with J gene TRBJ2-7, with a weak D call TRBD1 (6 bases). Per the germline V gene, CDR1 is SQVTM and CDR2 is ANQGSEA. The CDR3 loop spans 14 amino acids. The V end was cut by 7 bases, the J end by 0 bases, with 16 bases between. The CDR3 DNA reads TGCAGCGCCTCTCCGGACAGTCTCTCCTACGAGCAGTACTTC. This gives the protein CSASPDSLSYEQYF.

This clonotype has just a few counts. The rearrangement links TRBV9 to TRBJ2-1, with TRBD1 matching over 7 bases. This CDR3 region has 13 residues. Germline CDR1 and CDR2: SGDLS and YYNGEE. J was trimmed by 3 bases and V by 3 bases; bases with no gene match: 0. CDR3 sequence (DNA): TGTGCCAGCAGCGGACAGGGCTACAATGAGCAGTTCTTC. It is translated as CASSGQGYNEQFF.

This clonotype showed up just a few times. The rearrangement joins TRBV5-1 to TRBJ1-2; D gene uncertain. V dropped 0 bases and J dropped 3 bases, with 12 bases sitting between them. CDR3 size: 15 residues. Germline assignment: CDR1 SGHRS and CDR2 YFSETQ. The CDR3 sequence: CASSLGVLFDYGYTF. CDR3 bases: TGCGCCAGCAGCTTGGGGGTTCTCTTTGACTATGGCTACACCTTC. The full variable domain, completed using reference TRBV5-1 and TRBJ1-2, is KAGVTQTPRYLIKTRGQQVTLSCSPISGHRSVSWYQQTPGQGLQFLFEYFSETQRNKGNFPGRFSGRQFSNSRSEMNVSTLELGDSALYLCASSLGVLFDYGYTFGSGTRLTVV.

This clonotype was seen a handful of times. The chain joins TRBV18 to TRBJ2-7; D assignment may be TRBD1 or TRBD2 (5 bases each). Germline V gene lookup returns CDR1 KGHSH and CDR2 LQKENI. V was cut by 3 bases and J by 2 bases, with 14 bases left in between. This CDR3 comprises 15 residues. CDR3 sequence: CASSPGAGPPYEQYF. DNA for the CDR3: TGTGCCAGCTCACCCGGGGCAGGGCCCCCCTACGAGCAGTACTTC.

V usage is TRBV12-3 or TRBV12-4 and J usage is TRBJ2-7; TRBD1 matches at 8 bases. Unmatched junction bases numbered 11, after V lost 5 bases and J lost 8 bases. The CDR3 length is 14 residues. CDR3 nucleotide sequence: TGTGCCAGCAGTCCCCCGACAGGGGAGGTCCAGCAGTACTTC. It is translated as CASSPPTGEVQQYF.

This clonotype was observed a few times. The rearrangement joins TRBV29-1 to TRBJ1-2, with 10 bases that match TRBD1. Trimming cost V 6 bases and J 2 bases; bases outside gene matches: 3. The CDR3 totals 13 residues. From germline, CDR1 is SQVTM and CDR2 ANQGSEA. Here the CDR3 DNA reads TGCAGCGTGACAGGGGGCGCGAACTATGGCTACACCTTC. This encodes CSVTGGANYGYTF.

The V gene is TRBV6-2 or TRBV6-3, the J gene TRBJ2-7, with D perhaps assigned TRBD1 or TRBD2 (5 bases each). Germline V gives CDR1 MNHEY, CDR2 SVGEGT. This CDR3 contains 15 residues. Between the trimmed V and J ends, which lost 5 bases and 3 bases, there was a span of 17 bases. The CDR3 spells CASSKRGRDDYEQYF. CDR3 nucleotides: TGTGCCAGCAGTAAGAGGGGACGGGACGACTACGAGCAGTACTTC.

This clonotype has a count of ten or more. The chain has TRBV7-2 and TRBJ1-5; D call uncertain. Germline assignment: CDR1 SGHTA and CDR2 FQGNSA. Trimming pared 5 bases from V and 7 bases from J, leaving 15 bases between. CDR3 length: 14 amino acids. As DNA, the CDR3 is TGTGCCAGCAGCCTCAGCCCGGAATGGCAGCCCCAGCATTTT. Protein: CASSLSPEWQPQHF.

This rearrangement joins TRBV3-1 to TRBJ2-7; D is perhaps TRBD2 (6 bases). The ends were cut back, 3 bases at V and 4 bases at J, with 7 bases in the middle. CDR1 and CDR2 from the germline V gene are LGHDT and YNNKEL (reference sequence). This CDR3 has 12 amino acids. This CDR3 is CASSHREYEQYF. The CDR3 DNA follows: TGTGCCAGCAGCCACCGGGAGTACGAGCAGTACTTC.

V and J are TRBV4-1 and TRBJ1-6, with D perhaps TRBD1 (6 bases). This CDR3 is built from 16 residues. V lost 1 base and J lost 10, with 17 bases in between. Germline CDR1 and CDR2: MGHRA and YSYEKL. CDR3 sequence reads: CASSQGGTGAKSPLHF. As DNA, the CDR3 is TGCGCCAGCAGCCAAGGGGGTACGGGGGCCAAGTCACCCCTCCACTTT.

There are a few counts of this clonotype. The chain is built from TRBV6-5 and TRBJ1-1; the match to TRBD1 covers 9 bases. CDR1 MNHEY and CDR2 SVGAGI come from the germline V gene. The CDR3 consists of 15 residues. V shed 8 bases, J shed 6 bases, and the junction held 13 bases outside the gene matches. The CDR3 bases are TGTGCCAGCGGCGGAGGGGGACAGGGTCGGTCTGAAGCTTTCTTT. Its protein is CASGGGGQGRSEAFF.

This clonotype was detected ten times or more. The V and J genes are TRBV5-6 and TRBJ2-7, with 9 bases identical to TRBD1. V lost 4 bases to trimming and J lost 1 base; unmatched junction nucleotides: 6. Germline V gene lookup returns CDR1 SGHDT and CDR2 YYEEEE. CDR3 length equals 15 residues. For the CDR3, the DNA is TGTGCCAGCAGCATGCTCGGACAGGGGTCCTACGAGCAGTACTTC. This gives the protein CASSMLGQGSYEQYF.

The rearrangement joins TRBV15 to TRBJ1-4, with TRBD1 identical over 7 bases. Germline trimming cut 3 bases from V and 4 bases from J; bases unmatched to any gene: 8. Germline lookup yields CDR1 LNHNV and CDR2 YYDKDF (reference sequence). The CDR3 is made up of 16 amino acids. The CDR3 DNA is TGTGCCACCAGCAGGCCGGGACAGAGCCTTAATGAAAAACTGTTTTTT. This codes for CATSRPGQSLNEKLFF.